The clone carrying this T cell receptor beta chain turned up a few times. Using immunoSEQ multiplex PCR, the repertoire was profiled, and TCRdb retains in-frame clones only, with some absent. The data hold hundreds of thousands of clones, with less than 85% observed a single time. This record comes from a study of shared clonotypes between healthy human individuals. Germline CDR1 MNHNS, CDR2 SASEGT. The junction had 8 bases not matched to a gene; V was cut back by 6 bases and J by 2 bases. The CDR3 has 15 residues. Sequences were obtained from memory CD4+ T cells sorted from blood. As for subset: CD45RA-negative fraction. The clonotype comes from a woman in her thirties in good health. This chain connects TRBV6-1 to TRBJ1-1, with 8 bases matching TRBD1. DNA of the CDR3: TGTGCCAGCAGGGGTTTGACAGGGGCCAACACTGAAGCTTTCTTT. Its translation is CASRGLTGANTEAFF.